This TCR beta chain is drawn from a study of T cell repertoires in cytomegalovirus infection. CDR1 and CDR2 from the germline V gene are MGHRA and YSYEKL. This CDR3 is built from 17 residues. V gave up 0 bases and J gave up 3 bases; unmatched junction bases: 9. This clonotype was recorded many times. MiXCR, run by TCRdb on the reads, gives a single entry per CDR3 protein. The sample yields 200,000 to 250,000 distinct CDR3 sequences, 22% seen once. Sequencing used CD8+ T cells from PBMCs. The sequence was collected from a human donor in good health (CMV status not recorded). Some clones in this sample may be carry-over from other donors' samples. J is TRBJ2-7 and V is TRBV4-1, with 9 bases matching TRBD1. CDR3: CASSQDPPGTGSYEQYF. CDR3 sequence (DNA): TGCGCCAGCAGCCAAGACCCCCCCGGGACAGGGAGCTACGAGCAGTACTTC.